This T cell receptor beta chain was retrieved from a study of shared clonotypes between healthy human individuals. This CDR3 has 16 amino acids. CDR1 is SGHTS and CDR2 is YDEGEE in the germline V gene. V lost 1 base and J 4 bases, leaving 17 bases between the germline ends. Ten immunoSEQ deep assay plates were used by the authors to sequence unsorted PBMC DNA. Original methodology: Junction-only sequences without quality scores came from ImmunoSEQ, so filtering differed. Using immunoSEQ multiplex PCR, the repertoire was profiled, and TCRdb retains in-frame clones only, with some absent. V and J calls and clone size come straight from that table; D and trimming were deduced from the DNA. The sample shows about 520,000 clones, around 73% of them seen only once.

Sequencing was carried out using PBMCs. This clonotype originated in a woman between 35 and 50 years old in good health. Some clones in this sample may be carry-over from other donors' samples. The chain recombines TRBV5-8 with TRBJ1-2; TRBD1 is a possible D gene (6 bases). CDR3 DNA sequence: TGTGCCAGCAGCTTGAGGACCTACAGGGAGGTCTATGGCTACACCTTC. This encodes CASSLRTYREVYGYTF.